Listed below are T cell receptor beta chains from one sample, sequenced in a study of blood T cells in healthy people across ages. TCRdb re-called the 5' RACE reads with MiXCR, one entry per CDR3 protein. The sample holds 650,000 or so distinct CDR3 sequences, around 52% seen once. Sequences were obtained from blood. These receptors all stem from a woman of 80 years or more in good health. Each CDR3 is given with its conserved first and last residue. D genes are given only for firm matches. Where a row states a size, it is once, few, many or the class of an expanded clone; other rows omit it.

v_gene,j_gene,d_gene,abundance,CDR3nt,CDR3aa
TRBV28,TRBJ2-4,TRBD1,many,TGTGCCAGCAGTTTAGGGACAGGGTTGAAAAACATTCAGTACTTC,CASSLGTGLKNIQYF
TRBV3-1,TRBJ2-7,.,.,TGTGCCAGCAGCCAACTGGCGGGGGCTTCCTACGAGCAGTACTTC,CASSQLAGASYEQYF
TRBV14,TRBJ1-5,.,.,TGTGCCAGCAGCCGGACCTTCAATCAGCCCCAGCATTTT,CASSRTFNQPQHF
TRBV9,TRBJ1-5,.,.,TGTGCCAGCAGCGTAGCGGCCTCAGCTCCCCAGCATTTT,CASSVAASAPQHF
TRBV7-8,TRBJ2-3,TRBD2,.,TGTGCCAGCAGCTTAGGAGTAATTAGCGGGGGGGTTATGGATACGCAGTATTTT,CASSLGVISGGVMDTQYF
TRBV5-1,TRBJ2-1,.,many,TGCGCCAGCAGCTTGGACCCGGGAAGGCCCTACAATGAGCAGTTCTTC,CASSLDPGRPYNEQFF
TRBV15,TRBJ1-4,TRBD1,many,TGTGCCGCCCGGACAGGGGTTAATGAAAAACTGTTTTTT,CAARTGVNEKLFF
TRBV3-1,TRBJ1-4,.,.,TGTGCCAGCAGCCGCCGAGAGACAGGCCTTAATGAAAAACTGTTTTTT,CASSRRETGLNEKLFF
TRBV5-1,TRBJ2-7,.,.,TGCGCCAGCGGCTTGGCAGGGGTCTCCTACGAGCAGTACTTC,CASGLAGVSYEQYF
TRBV27,TRBJ2-7,.,.,TGTGCCAGCACTAGCTCCTACAATGAGCAGTACTTC,CASTSSYNEQYF
TRBV10-3,TRBJ2-3,.,many,TGTGCCATAGCCGGGTCCTTGGGCGCAGATACGCAGTATTTT,CAIAGSLGADTQYF
TRBV12-3/TRBV12-4,TRBJ2-7,.,few,TGTGCCAGCAGTTTAGGCAGGCAGATCTCCTACGAGCAGTACTTC,CASSLGRQISYEQYF
TRBV25-1,TRBJ2-4,.,many,TGTGCCAGCAGTGCCCCCGCCTACGTCGGGAACATTCAGTACTTC,CASSAPAYVGNIQYF
TRBV3-1,TRBJ2-6,.,.,TGTGCCAGCAGCCAAGTCAAGGAGGCTGGGGCCAACGTCCTGACTTTC,CASSQVKEAGANVLTF
TRBV6-5,TRBJ2-1,.,.,TGTGCCAACAGCCAATCGGGTCCAGGCTACAATGGGCAGTTCTTC,CANSQSGPGYNGQFF
TRBV12-3/TRBV12-4,TRBJ1-1,.,few,TGTGCCAGCAGTTTAGGGGTGTTAGAAGCTTTCTTT,CASSLGVLEAFF
TRBV3-1,TRBJ1-2,.,few,TGTGCCAGCAGCCAAGGCACCCGGAGCGGCTACACCTTC,CASSQGTRSGYTF
TRBV4-2,TRBJ1-2,.,.,TGTGCCAGCAGCCAAGACGGACGGACCACCTATGGCTACACCTTC,CASSQDGRTTYGYTF